Detailed here is one T cell receptor beta chain. What it binds is not known. This entry belongs to a study of monozygotic twins with inflammatory bowel disease. The CDR3 contains 15 residues. Looked up from germline, CDR1 is MNHNS and CDR2 is SASEGT. TCRdb reprocessed the 5' RACE reads, with one entry per CDR3 protein and no DNA. This sample's table has around 97,000 distinct CDR3 sequences. Whole-study results and caveats: For IBD patients, clonotypes shared with others were fewer than for healthy twins, especially with disease activity.

The V call is TRBV6-1, the J call TRBJ2-1; as DNA is missing, the TRBD1 call by TCRdb cannot be tested. Sequenced material: blood. This TCR was sampled from a human donor with ulcerative colitis or Crohn's disease, or a healthy co-twin of an affected twin (not recorded which). The CDR3 protein is CASKWDRGENNEQFF.